This T cell receptor (beta chain) comes out of a study of blood T cell repertoires in COVID-19 (TCRdb year 2020). Background for the entire study: Collaborator samples came from the United States, Italy and Spain and covered acute and convalescent phases of COVID-19. Subjects who had been exposed to COVID-19, were actively infected with it, or had recovered from it provided the deeply sampled blood TCRbeta repertoires that made up the dataset. Where available, HLA class I and class II types were obtained from metadata supplied by the sample provider rather than from assay-based typing. A de-identified subject ID, COVID-19 status, age in years and sex were almost always included in the sample metadata. Samples came from the ongoing ImmuneRACE study (first 160 participants) plus 1,254 subjects from 6 global collaborators. The repertoires were released in a freely available public database meant as a resource for research on the immune response to SARS-CoV-2. The material from the prospective study consisted of cDNA or gDNA derived from T cells, B-cell-depleted T cells, or PBMCs.

TCRbeta CDR3 regions were amplified from genomic DNA using the immunoSEQ Assay, a bias-controlled multiplex PCR. Per the authors' processing: Nucleated cell counts per sample were estimated from amplification of reference gene primers within the assay. To quantify the absolute abundance of each unique TCRbeta CDR3 rearrangement, sequence reads were collapsed and filtered. For each sample, productive Simpson clonality was calculated as the square root of Simpson's diversity index across productive rearrangements. As stored in TCRdb, this immuneACCESS dataset retains in-frame rearrangements with V and J assigned. A fraction of the clones does not appear; measured against another copy, unresolved V genes explain less than half of the discrepancy, and the remainder lacks a known reason. V, J and clone size were drawn from that table, and D and trimming were deduced from the DNA. The sample table records more than 95,000 clones; around 84% of these occur just once. Clones ranked in the top ten supply approximately 27% of the sample.

The germline V gene specifies SQVTM as CDR1 and ANQGSEA as CDR2. Deletion took 4 bases off V and 8 bases off J, with a span of 8 bases between the germline ends. Inclusive of the bounding cysteine and phenylalanine, the CDR3 is 11 residues long. The entry retains the CDR3 DNA only, 33 bases that are in frame from base 1. Whole blood was collected in K2EDTA tubes by collaborating institutions according to the institutions' own protocols. Collaborator samples were shipped for TCRbeta analysis as frozen whole blood, isolated PBMCs, or DNA extracted from either sample type. The paper as a whole reports these results and caveats: Clinical and demographic metadata were provided uncurated, with the amount varying by source and participant.

With respect to this clone: Its antigen is not yet known. No much larger clone exists at a distance of one base, and base qualities are not known.

Specimen: peripheral blood. This receptor was taken from a man between 60 and 75 years old with acute or convalescent COVID-19. The rearranged chain carries TRBV29-1 and TRBJ1-4; too little of a D gene remains to name it. CDR3 reads: CSVGAGEKLFF. The sequenced DNA: TGCAGCGTTGGGGCGGGGGAAAAACTGTTTTTT. The full variable domain, with segments outside the CDR3 supplied by the reference TRBV29-1 and TRBJ1-4 proteins, appears as SAVISQKPSRDICQRGTSLTIQCQVDSQVTMMFWYRQQPGQSLTLIATANQGSEATYESGFVIDKFPISRPNLTFSTLTVSNMSPEDSSIYLCSVGAGEKLFFGSGTQLSVL.